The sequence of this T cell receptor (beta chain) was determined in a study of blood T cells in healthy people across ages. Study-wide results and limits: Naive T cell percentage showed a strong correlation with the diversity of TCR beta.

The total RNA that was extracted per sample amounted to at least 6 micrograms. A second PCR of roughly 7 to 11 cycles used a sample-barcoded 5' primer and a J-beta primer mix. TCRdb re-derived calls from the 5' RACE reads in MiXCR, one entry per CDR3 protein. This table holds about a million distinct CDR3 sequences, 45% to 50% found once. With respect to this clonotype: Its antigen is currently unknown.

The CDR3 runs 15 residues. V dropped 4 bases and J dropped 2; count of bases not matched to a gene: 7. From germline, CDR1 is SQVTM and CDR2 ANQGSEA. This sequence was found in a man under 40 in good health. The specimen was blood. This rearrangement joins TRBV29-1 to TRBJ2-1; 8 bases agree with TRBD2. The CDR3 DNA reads TGCAGCGTTGGGTATGTGACTAGCGCCTACAATGAGCAGTTCTTC. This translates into CSVGYVTSAYNEQFF.